The 14 T cell receptor beta chains reported below all come from one sample, sequenced in a study of regulatory T cells in long-lasting Graves disease. The time point denotes: newly diagnosed GD, antithyroid drugs for less than 3 months. From RNA extracted from PBMCs, the TCR library was made. iRepertoire HTBI primers and Arm-PCR of CDR3 regions built TCR beta libraries. TCRdb processed the multiplex PCR reads anew with MiXCR; each CDR3 protein has one entry. The table has under 300,000 distinct CDR3 sequences, 20% to 25% seen once. Sample: peripheral blood mononuclear cells (PBMCs), taken at new diagnosis, from a patient treated with antithyroid drugs. The receptor set was obtained from a female donor with Graves disease.

This clonotype was seen repeatedly, ten times or more. V gene TRBV7-9 combines with J gene TRBJ2-4; either TRBD1 or TRBD2 may fit D (5 bases each). The V end lost 8 bases, the J end lost 4 bases, and 15 bases lay between the germline ends. From germline, CDR1 is SEHNR and CDR2 FQNEAQ (reference sequence). The CDR3 has 14 amino acids. The CDR3 is CASLDWDPKNIQYF. The CDR3, as DNA: TGTGCCAGCTTAGATTGGGACCCTAAAAACATTCAGTACTTC.

CDR3 in amino acids: CATSRGPGGGAKTQYF. In nucleotides, the CDR3 is TGTGCCACCAGCAGAGGACCAGGGGGCGGCGCAAAGACCCAGTACTTC. The chain couples TRBV15 to TRBJ2-5, with 8 nucleotides matching TRBD1. V shed 1 base, J shed 6 bases, and the junction held 10 bases outside the gene matches. Germline CDR1 reads LNHNV; CDR2 reads YYDKDF (reference sequence). The length of the CDR3 is 16 residues.

On this clonotype itself: Given a much more abundant clone one base away, this may be a read error. V is TRBV7-9 and J is TRBJ1-2; D not resolved. Germline V gene data show CDR1 as SEHNR and CDR2 as FQNEAQ (reference sequence). The CDR3 has 16 residues. The CDR3 is CASGLRRLGWGYGYTF. The CDR3 nucleotides are TGTGCCAGCGGCTTAAGGAGGCTGGGCTGGGGCTATGGCTACACCTTC. Drawing the rest from reference TRBV7-9 and TRBJ1-2, the complete variable domain is DTGVSQNPRHKITKRGQNVTFRCDPISEHNRLYWYRQTLGQGPEFLTYFQNEAQLEKSRLLSDRFSAERPKGSFSTLEIQRTEQGDSAMYLCASGLRRLGWGYGYTFGSGTRLTVV.

As regards this clonotype: A far larger clone is one nucleotide away, so this likely arose from a read error. The rearrangement joins TRBV7-2 to TRBJ2-5; D might be TRBD1 (6 bases). CDR1 and CDR2 (germline): SGHTA, FQGNSA. This CDR3 contains 15 residues. The CDR3, as DNA: TGTGCCAGCAGTCCAACCTGGGACACCCAAGAGACCCGGTACTTC. Amino acids: CASSPTWDTQETRYF.

There are many counts of this clonotype. The CDR3 loop is CASSRRGGLATNEKLFF. The CDR3 DNA follows: TGCGCCAGCAGCCGACGCGGGGGACTTGCAACTAATGAAAAACTGTTTTTT. The gene calls are TRBV4-3 and TRBJ1-4, with a weak D call TRBD1 (5 bases). The CDR3 runs 17 residues. Germline CDR1 is LGHNA and CDR2 is YSLEER. V lost 4 bases and J 0 bases, leaving 15 bases between the germline ends.

As for this clonotype: A read error is possible here, since a much larger clone lies one base away. The chain carries TRBV5-5 and TRBJ2-7; D is possibly TRBD1 (6 bases). Germline CDR1 and CDR2: SGHKS and YYEKEE (reference sequence). The CDR3 is 16 residues long. Trimming left V 7 bases short and J 4 bases short, with 24 bases between. CDR3 sequence (DNA): TGTGCCAGCGGCCTGGTAAGAGCCAGGGGAACTTACGAGCAGTACTTC. Its translation is CASGLVRARGTYEQYF.

The rearrangement uses TRBV6-6 and TRBJ2-3; D might be TRBD2 (5 bases). Trimming pared 0 bases from V and 1 base from J, leaving 14 bases between. CDR3 length: 17 residues. Germline loops: CDR1 MNHNY, CDR2 SVGAGI (reference sequence). The CDR3 DNA follows: TGTGCCAGCAGTTACTCGTTCCTAGCTGTTGGCACAGATACGCAGTATTTT. As protein: CASSYSFLAVGTDTQYF.

This clonotype has only a few counts. The V and J genes are TRBV19 and TRBJ1-4; D not resolved. CDR3 size: 14 residues. V dropped 3 bases and J dropped 7 bases, with 12 bases sitting between them. Per the germline V gene, CDR1 is LNHDA and CDR2 is SQIVND (reference sequence). CDR3 in amino acids: CASSIRLLGEKLFF. DNA of the CDR3: TGTGCCAGTAGTATCAGGCTGTTGGGTGAAAAACTGTTTTTT. The variable domain in full, with the rest retrieved from reference TRBV19 and TRBJ1-4, is DGGITQSPKYLFRKEGQNVTLSCEQNLNHDAMYWYRQDPGQGLRLIYYSQIVNDFQKGDIAEGYSVSREKKESFPLTVTSAQKNPTAFYLCASSIRLLGEKLFFGSGTQLSVL.

This clonotype was observed many times. The J gene is TRBJ2-3, the V gene TRBV18; D might be TRBD1 or TRBD2, each matching 6 bases. Germline CDR1 is KGHSH and CDR2 is LQKENI. This CDR3 region has 14 residues. V lost 4 bases, J lost 4 bases, and 12 bases lay in between. The CDR3 here is CASSRDRRADTQYF. CDR3 coding DNA: TGTGCCAGCTCACGAGACAGGAGGGCAGATACGCAGTATTTT.

With respect to this clonotype: One base away lies a much larger clone, so this may be a sequencing read error. The J gene is TRBJ2-2, the V gene TRBV24-1; D is unresolved. CDR3 size: 13 residues. CDR1 is KGHDR and CDR2 is SFDVKD in the germline V gene. V dropped 11 bases and J dropped 5 bases, with 14 bases sitting between them. CDR3 coding DNA: TGTGCCAGCATGGAACCTGAGACCGGGGAGCTGTTTTTT. Protein sequence: CASMEPETGELFF.

This clonotype came up many times. The rearrangement joins TRBV5-1 to TRBJ2-2; 7 positions match TRBD1. Losses at the gene ends were 6 bases for V and 2 bases for J; bases not matched to a gene: 7. There are 15 residues in the CDR3. Germline lookup yields CDR1 SGHRS and CDR2 YFSETQ. The CDR3 loop is CASKIGDSNTGELFF. The DNA of the CDR3 is TGCGCCAGCAAGATCGGGGACAGTAACACCGGGGAGCTGTTTTTT.

This clonotype has a count of ten or more. The chain joins TRBV3-1 to TRBJ2-7, with D uncertain. Germline V gene data show CDR1 as LGHDT and CDR2 as YNNKEL (reference sequence). Trimming removed 10 bases from V and 5 bases from J, with 12 bases in between. This CDR3 spans 11 amino acids. The CDR3 loop is CATADTHEQYF. DNA for the CDR3: TGTGCCACAGCAGATACCCACGAGCAGTACTTC.

This clonotype was counted at least ten times. The rearrangement links TRBV15 to TRBJ1-4; no clear D. The V gene's germline CDR1 is LNHNV and CDR2 YYDKDF (reference sequence). The CDR3 contains 13 residues. Trimming took off 1 base at V and 5 bases at J, with 5 bases between the two ends. CDR3 sequence reads: CATSRGRNEKLFF. CDR3 DNA: TGTGCCACCAGCAGAGGACGGAATGAAAAACTGTTTTTT.

This clonotype was detected ten times or more. CDR3 coding DNA: TGCGCCAGCAGTCTAGCCGTATCCGGGGAGCTGTTTTTT. Amino acids: CASSLAVSGELFF. The chain recombines TRBV10-1 with TRBJ2-2; tentatively, D is TRBD2 (5 bases). CDR3 length: 13 residues. Germline loops: CDR1 WNHNN, CDR2 SYGVQD (reference sequence). V was cut by 5 bases and J by 6 bases, with 10 bases left in between.